These T cell receptor beta chains were read from a single sample in a study of cytomegalovirus exposure and HLA in healthy donors. The repertoire was sequenced with immunoSEQ multiplex PCR; TCRdb's copy has only in-frame clones and lacks some. This table has over 85,000 clones, approximately 64% appearing once. The sequenced sample was PBMCs. Source of these receptors: a human donor in good health. The CDR3 runs from the conserved cysteine through the conserved F or W. The D gene is left open where the match is weak. Expanded clones are given a class, and other clones once, few, many or no size at all.

>TRBJ2-2|TRBD1|NA|TRBV6-5
CASRKDRARGELFF
TGTGCCAGCAGAAAGGACAGGGCGCGTGGGGAGCTGTTTTTT
>TRBJ1-1|NA|NA|TRBV29-1
CSALFMNTEAFF
TGCAGCGCTCTTTTTATGAACACTGAAGCTTTCTTT
>TRBJ2-7|TRBD2|NA|TRBV18
CASSLEAGGNYEQYF
TGTGCCAGCTCACTAGAAGCGGGAGGGAACTACGAGCAGTACTTC
>TRBJ2-3|TRBD2|NA|TRBV5-1
CASSLNPTLTSAGDTQYF
TGCGCCAGCAGCTTGAACCCCACCTTGACTAGCGCGGGAGATACGCAGTATTTT
>TRBJ1-1|TRBD1|NA|TRBV19
CASSIDQAGGLNTEAFF
TGTGCCAGTAGTATAGATCAAGCAGGGGGATTGAACACTGAAGCTTTCTTT
>TRBJ1-5|NA|NA|TRBV28
CASSDMVQQPQHF
TGTGCCAGCAGTGACATGGTTCAACAGCCCCAGCATTTT
>TRBJ1-1|NA|NA|TRBV2
CASRDSLRNTEAFF
TGTGCCAGCAGGGACAGTTTAAGGAACACTGAAGCTTTCTTT
>TRBJ2-7|TRBD2|NA|TRBV14
CASSLLLAGRDEQYF
TGTGCCAGCAGTCTTTTACTAGCGGGAAGGGACGAGCAGTACTTC
>TRBJ1-4|TRBD1|NA|TRBV7-9
CASSLLGQGDEKLFF
TGTGCCAGCAGCTTACTGGGACAGGGGGACGAAAAACTGTTTTTT
>TRBJ2-2|TRBD2|NA|TRBV19
CASSIMGGGELFF
TGTGCCAGTAGTATTATGGGAGGGGGGGAGCTGTTTTTT
>TRBJ2-3|TRBD2|NA|TRBV11-2
CASSLGPGLAVTDTQYF
TGTGCCAGCAGCTTAGGGCCGGGACTAGCGGTGACAGATACGCAGTATTTT
>TRBJ2-5|TRBD2|NA|TRBV7-7
CASSLSGRAAGETQYF
TGTGCTAGCAGCCTAAGCGGGAGGGCCGCGGGGGAGACCCAGTACTTC
>TRBJ2-1|TRBD1|NA|TRBV29-1
CSVRDRGTYNEQFF
TGCAGCGTTAGAGACAGGGGTACCTACAATGAGCAGTTCTTC
>TRBJ1-1|TRBD1|NA|TRBV18
CASSPSLWTGESMNTEAFF
TGTGCCAGCTCACCTTCACTTTGGACAGGAGAAAGCATGAACACTGAAGCTTTCTTT
>TRBJ2-7|NA|NA|TRBV6-6
CASRQGHSYEQYF
TGTGCCAGCAGACAGGGACACTCCTACGAGCAGTACTTC
>TRBJ2-7|NA|NA|TRBV11-2
CASSPPQGSYEQYF
TGTGCCAGCAGCCCGCCCCAGGGGTCCTACGAGCAGTACTTC
>TRBJ2-3|NA|NA|TRBV7-9
CASSLDLGTSSVDTQYF
TGTGCCAGCAGCTTAGATCTGGGAACTAGCTCCGTAGATACGCAGTATTTT
>TRBJ2-7|TRBD2|once|TRBV2
CASSRRLAGVPYEQYF
TGTGCCAGCAGTCGTAGACTAGCGGGAGTCCCCTACGAGCAGTACTTC
>TRBJ2-1|TRBD2|NA|TRBV30
CAWSALAGSEFF
TGTGCCTGGAGTGCTCTAGCGGGATCCGAGTTCTTC
>TRBJ1-1|NA|few|TRBV15
CATSRTQGAEAFF
TGTGCCACCAGCAGAACACAGGGCGCTGAAGCTTTCTTT
>TRBJ1-2|NA|NA|TRBV27
CASSSSNYGYTF
TGTGCCAGCAGTTCTTCTAACTATGGCTACACCTTC
>TRBJ2-3|TRBD2|NA|TRBV7-2
CASSLVGTSGVGAYTQYF
TGTGCCAGCAGCTTAGTCGGGACTAGCGGGGTCGGGGCCTATACGCAGTATTTT
>TRBJ2-1|TRBD2|NA|TRBV18
CASSPGTSGRNEQFF
TGTGCCAGCTCACCAGGGACTAGCGGGAGGAATGAGCAGTTCTTC
>TRBJ2-1|NA|NA|TRBV11-2
CASSQLLVNEQFF
TGTGCCAGCAGCCAATTACTAGTCAATGAGCAGTTCTTC
>TRBJ2-1|TRBD2|few|TRBV4-1
CASSQDPASGRYEQFF
TGCGCCAGCAGCCAAGATCCAGCTAGCGGGAGGTATGAGCAGTTCTTC
>TRBJ1-5|TRBD1|few|TRBV27
CASSLSYPTGDNQPQHF
TGTGCCAGCAGTTTATCGTATCCGACAGGGGACAATCAGCCCCAGCATTTT
>TRBJ2-7|TRBD2|few|TRBV2
CASSDGLAGVYEQYF
TGTGCCAGCAGTGATGGTCTAGCGGGGGTATACGAGCAGTACTTC
>TRBJ2-7|NA|NA|TRBV6-1
CASSPRQAYEQYF
TGTGCCAGCAGCCCCAGACAGGCCTACGAGCAGTACTTC
>TRBJ2-7|TRBD2|NA|TRBV19
CASSILAGGSGGDEQYF
TGTGCCAGTAGTATCCTAGCGGGAGGGTCAGGAGGAGATGAGCAGTACTTC
>TRBJ2-7|TRBD1|NA|TRBV4-1
CASSHGTGTFYEQYF
TGCGCCAGCAGCCACGGGACAGGGACCTTCTACGAGCAGTACTTC
>TRBJ1-3|TRBD1|NA|TRBV9
CASSDDRGAGNTIYF
TGTGCCAGCAGCGACGACAGGGGGGCTGGAAACACCATATATTTT
>TRBJ2-1|TRBD2|few|TRBV7-8
CASSLLLASMSEQFF
TGTGCCAGCAGCTTGTTACTAGCGAGCATGAGTGAGCAGTTCTTC
>TRBJ2-7|TRBD2|NA|TRBV4-1
CASSQRPGTSAYEQYF
TGCGCCAGCAGCCAGCGACCCGGGACTAGCGCTTACGAGCAGTACTTC
>TRBJ1-5|TRBD1|NA|TRBV29-1
CSVGQGAGQPQHF
TGCAGCGTTGGGCAGGGGGCAGGACAGCCCCAGCATTTT
>TRBJ1-3|NA|NA|TRBV7-9
CASRSGISGNTIYF
TGTGCCAGCAGATCAGGGATCTCTGGAAACACCATATATTTT
>TRBJ2-5|TRBD2|NA|TRBV5-1
CASSWGGETQYF
TGCGCCAGCAGCTGGGGGGGGGAGACCCAGTACTTC
>TRBJ2-1|TRBD1|NA|TRBV5-1
CASSFTAGGNEQFF
TGCGCCAGCAGCTTCACGGCAGGGGGCAATGAGCAGTTCTTC
>TRBJ2-7|NA|few|TRBV27
CASSKGNVREQYF
TGTGCCAGCTCGAAAGGAAACGTCAGGGAGCAGTACTTC
>TRBJ2-7|NA|NA|TRBV4-2
CASSQDFGDPSYEQYF
TGTGCCAGCAGCCAAGATTTCGGGGATCCCTCCTACGAGCAGTACTTC
>TRBJ2-3|TRBD2|once|TRBV4-1
CASSSAWTSGSTDTQYF
TGCGCCAGCAGCTCCGCCTGGACTAGCGGGAGCACAGATACGCAGTATTTT
>TRBJ1-1|TRBD1|few|TRBV30
CAWSQFWQGGWGTEAFF
TGTGCCTGGAGTCAATTTTGGCAGGGGGGATGGGGCACTGAAGCTTTCTTT
>TRBJ2-2|TRBD2|NA|TRBV2
CASSDLFLGLAGMDTGELFF
TGTGCCAGCAGCGACCTATTCTTGGGACTAGCGGGAATGGACACCGGGGAGCTGTTTTTT
>TRBJ2-7|NA|NA|TRBV28
CASSFGGGFSYEQYF
TGTGCCAGCAGTTTTGGAGGCGGGTTCTCCTACGAGCAGTACTTC
>TRBJ2-1|TRBD2|NA|TRBV28
CASSFRGGLAGDNEQFF
TGTGCCAGCAGTTTCAGGGGGGGACTAGCGGGAGACAATGAGCAGTTCTTC
>TRBJ2-1|TRBD2|few|TRBV19
CASSRGGTSHNEQFF
TGTGCCAGTAGTCGGGGGGGGACTAGCCACAATGAGCAGTTCTTC
>TRBJ2-1|NA|NA|TRBV5-4
CASSGAMLGEQFF
TGTGCCAGCAGCGGGGCCATGTTAGGTGAGCAGTTCTTC
>TRBJ2-5|NA|NA|TRBV27
CASSSLPLGAWSQETQYF
TGTGCCAGCAGCTCCCTCCCCTTGGGGGCATGGTCGCAAGAGACCCAGTACTTC
>TRBJ2-7|TRBD1|NA|TRBV11-2
CASSPRDRDGEQYF
TGTGCCAGCAGCCCCAGGGACAGGGATGGCGAGCAGTACTTC